A single sample is the source of the 14 T cell receptor beta chains below, sequenced in a study of blood T cell repertoires in COVID-19. TCRdb's table, derived via immunoSEQ multiplex PCR, lists solely in-frame clones and lacks some. The sample records 250,000 to 300,000 clones, around 84% being singletons. Sequenced input: PBMCs or T cells enriched from blood (not recorded which). These receptors were taken from a man between 40 and 49 years old who had been exposed to COVID-19.

The rearrangement joins TRBV4-1 to TRBJ2-1; 8 positions match TRBD1. CDR1 is MGHRA and CDR2 is YSYEKL in the germline V gene. After removal of 4 bases from V and 5 bases from J, the junction contained 7 bases not matched to a gene. The CDR3 sequence is 15 residues long. The CDR3 spells CASSLGQGIHNEQFF. CDR3 bases: TGCGCCAGCAGCCTTGGACAGGGAATTCACAATGAGCAGTTCTTC.

This chain connects TRBV25-1 to TRBJ1-2; the match to TRBD1 covers 9 bases. Trimming took 6 bases from V and 4 from J; bases not matched to a gene: 6. This CDR3 spans 14 amino acids. The germline CDR1 and CDR2 sequences are MGHDK and SYGVNS. In nucleotides, the CDR3 is TGTGCCAGCAGCGGGACAGGGATCGGCTATGGCTACACCTTC. It codes for CASSGTGIGYGYTF.

The chain uses TRBV2 and TRBJ1-3; perhaps TRBD1 as D (6 bases). The CDR3 runs to 15 residues. Trimming left V 6 bases short and J 0 bases short, with 12 bases between. Germline V gene data show CDR1 as SNHLY and CDR2 as FYNNEI. The CDR3 protein is CASRPQGNSGNTIYF. The CDR3 DNA sequence: TGTGCCAGCAGGCCACAGGGAAACTCTGGAAACACCATATATTTT.

This chain uses TRBV18 with TRBJ1-5; TRBD1 is a possible D gene (5 bases). V lost 3 bases, J lost 2 bases, and 14 bases lay in between. Germline V gene sequence: CDR1 KGHSH, CDR2 LQKENI. This CDR3 is 16 amino acids long. The CDR3 DNA reads as TGTGCCAGCTCACCGGGTTCGGGGGGTCGCAATCAGCCCCAGCATTTT. Its protein is CASSPGSGGRNQPQHF.

The gene calls are TRBV7-9 and TRBJ1-1, with 7 positions matching TRBD1. The CDR3 runs 14 residues. The germline V gene has CDR1 SEHNR and CDR2 FQNEAQ (reference sequence). The V gene end was trimmed by 5 bases and the J gene end by 1 base; junction bases not matched to a gene: 4. The CDR3 reads CASSSHRGNTEAFF. In DNA form, the CDR3 reads TGTGCCAGCAGCAGTCACAGGGGGAACACTGAAGCTTTCTTT.

The rearrangement links TRBV5-4 to TRBJ1-2; tentative D call: TRBD1 (5 bases). The germline V gene encodes CDR1 SGHNT and CDR2 YYREEE (reference sequence). This CDR3 has 17 amino acids. V lost 7 bases and J lost 7, with 29 bases in between. CDR3 region: CASHTFGGRSGHFGYTF. The CDR3 region has the DNA TGTGCCAGCCACACGTTCGGGGGTCGGTCAGGGCATTTTGGCTACACCTTC.

The rearrangement links TRBV3-1 (or the pseudogene TRBV3-2) to TRBJ2-2, with a tentative D call TRBD1 (6 bases). Trimming left V 2 bases short and J 5 bases short, with 9 bases between. This CDR3 has 14 residues. Germline CDR1 is LGHDT and CDR2 is YNNKEL (reference sequence). The CDR3 DNA follows: TGTGCCAGCAGCCAAAAGGGGACAACCGGGGAGCTGTTTTTT. It codes for CASSQKGTTGELFF.

The chain couples TRBV24-1 to TRBJ2-3; D ambiguous. V shed 1 base and J shed 5 bases, with 9 bases lying between them. The CDR3 runs 14 residues. Looked up from germline, CDR1 is KGHDR and CDR2 is SFDVKD. CDR3 nucleotide sequence: TGTGCCACCAGTGATTTTCTTATCGGAGATACGCAGTATTTT. The encoded protein is CATSDFLIGDTQYF.

This chain connects TRBV10-3 to TRBJ1-6, with D possibly matching TRBD1 (6 bases). The CDR3 spans 19 residues. Trimming removed 11 bases from V and 0 bases from J, with 26 bases in between. Germline-derived CDR1 and CDR2 are ENHRY and SYGVKD. This chain's CDR3 is CASRRERPTDSSYNSPLHF. The CDR3 nucleotides are TGTGCCTCGCGACGTGAAAGGCCGACGGACAGCTCCTATAATTCACCCCTCCACTTT.

The chain uses TRBV5-4 and TRBJ2-7; 11 nucleotides line up with TRBD2. Germline CDR1 and CDR2: SGHNT and YYREEE (reference sequence). V lost 0 bases to trimming and J lost 6 bases; unmatched junction nucleotides: 11. The CDR3 consists of 17 residues. Here the CDR3 reads CASSLGLAGRVGGEQYF. The CDR3 region has the DNA TGTGCCAGCAGCTTGGGACTAGCGGGACGGGTTGGTGGCGAGCAGTACTTC.

CDR3 region: CASSESTRLGGELFF. The CDR3 DNA reads TGCGCCAGCAGTGAGTCCACTAGATTAGGCGGGGAGCTGTTTTTT. This sequence joins TRBV10-1 and TRBJ2-2; weak D call: TRBD2 (5 bases). The CDR3 has 15 residues. CDR1 is WNHNN, CDR2 SYGVQD, per germline (reference sequence). The ends were cut back, 0 bases at V and 7 bases at J, with 12 bases in the middle.

This clone came up once. This chain connects TRBV6-5 to TRBJ1-2; a possible D gene is TRBD1 (6 bases). CDR3 size: 14 residues. The germline V and J ends were trimmed by 6 bases and 7 bases, with 18 bases remaining between them. Germline values: CDR1 MNHEY, CDR2 SVGAGI. CDR3 DNA: TGTGCCAGCAGAGACAGGACCGGCCCTTCTGGCTACACCTTC. Translation: CASRDRTGPSGYTF.

This clone appeared once. The V call is TRBV10-2, the J call TRBJ1-2; 7 bases line up with TRBD1. The CDR3 loop spans 14 amino acids. After removal of 6 bases from V and 8 bases from J, the junction contained 12 bases not matched to a gene. Germline V gene sequence: CDR1 WSHSY, CDR2 SAAADI. CDR3 in amino acids: CASRGHRGKEGYTF. The DNA of the CDR3 is TGCGCCAGCAGGGGCCACAGGGGAAAGGAGGGCTACACCTTC.

The V gene is TRBV2, the J gene TRBJ1-5; TRBD1 aligns across 8 bases. This CDR3 has 18 residues. The ends lost 8 bases at V and 2 bases at J; junction bases unmatched: 17. The V gene's germline CDR1 is SNHLY and CDR2 FYNNEI. The chain's CDR3 is CASQRQGIGTMGNQPQHF. The CDR3 DNA sequence: TGTGCCAGCCAAAGACAGGGGATAGGGACTATGGGCAATCAGCCCCAGCATTTT.